A single sample is the source of the 18 T cell receptor beta chains below, sequenced in a study of molecular identifiers for immune sequencing clone quantification (dated by TCRdb to the late 2010s). To prepare the library, PCR was applied. The sample was run on a NextSeq 500. The public reads were run again by TCRdb, first through fastp at Q25 and then through MiXCR, and only productive beta chains were kept. Identical CDR3 protein sequences are pooled into one entry, listed with their most common genes and DNA. A total of nearly 650,000 distinct CDR3 sequences appear in this sample, about 25% of them only once. The leading ten clones occupy 0.7% to 0.95% of the sample. Sequencing was performed on naive CD8+ T cells from blood, with Jurkat cell RNA spiked in. What the cell subset or site label conveys for this sample: FACS-sorted CD8+CD4-CCR7+CD45RA+ naive T cells. These receptors were collected from a human donor in good health. Some libraries in this study had Jurkat cell RNA spiked in.

The sample holds a few counts of this clonotype. The V gene is TRBV10-3, the J gene TRBJ2-1; possible D gene TRBD1, 6 bases. V was cut by 0 bases and J by 2 bases, with 11 bases left in between. Germline CDR1 reads ENHRY; CDR2 reads SYGVKD. CDR3 size: 16 residues. CDR3 amino acids: CAISESGAGAYNEQFF. The CDR3 DNA is TGTGCCATCAGTGAGTCGGGGGCAGGAGCCTACAATGAGCAGTTCTTC.

As for this clonotype: One junction end disagrees with the germline gene, perhaps due to a read error. The rearrangement uses TRBV27 and TRBJ2-7, with unresolved D. Looked up from germline, CDR1 is MNHEY and CDR2 is SMNVEV (reference sequence). The CDR3 is 11 residues long. The CDR3 reads CASRLTYEQHF. CDR3 coding DNA: TGTGCCAGCCGGCTTACCTACGAGCAGCACTTC.

This clonotype has only a few counts. The chain's CDR3 is CASNQGLSYEQYF. In DNA, the CDR3 is TGTGCCAGCAACCAGGGGCTTTCCTACGAGCAGTACTTC. The chain combines TRBV13 with TRBJ2-7, with a tentative D call TRBD1 (6 bases). CDR3 length: 13 residues. The germline gives CDR1 PRHDT, CDR2 FYEKMQ (reference sequence). V was trimmed by 7 bases and J by 1 base, leaving 11 bases between them.

Of note for this clonotype: With a much larger clone just one base away, this may be a read error. V usage is TRBV7-9 and J usage is TRBJ2-1, with no clear D. Per germline, CDR1 SEHNR and CDR2 FQNEAQ (reference sequence). This CDR3 comprises 17 residues. DNA of the CDR3: TGTGCCAGCAGCTTAGCGGCCCAGGCCCCGAGGTACAATGAGCAGGTCTTC. As protein: CASSLAAQAPRYNEQVF.

This clonotype turned up a few times. The rearrangement uses TRBV7-9 and TRBJ2-2; 8 positions agree with TRBD2. The length of the CDR3 is 15 residues. Germline V gene sequence: CDR1 SEHNR, CDR2 FQNEAQ (reference sequence). Unmatched junction bases numbered 5, after V lost 4 bases and J lost 4 bases. CDR3 loop: CASSSPGLGTGELFF. The CDR3 nucleotides are TGTGCCAGCAGCTCCCCGGGACTAGGCACCGGGGAGCTGTTTTTT.

The V gene is TRBV4-1, the J gene TRBJ1-2; 9 bases map to TRBD1. This CDR3 region has 11 residues. Germline assignment: CDR1 MGHRA and CDR2 YSYEKL. With V trimmed by 11 bases and J by 8 bases, 6 bases remained unmatched. The CDR3 DNA reads TGCGCCGCAGGGACAGGGAGAGGCTACACCTTC. Its translation: CAAGTGRGYTF.

This clonotype was counted between two and nine times. V usage is TRBV25-1 and J usage is TRBJ1-5, with a possible D match to TRBD1 (6 bases). The V gene lost 3 bases and the J gene lost 9 bases, with 15 bases spanning the gap. Germline V gene lookup returns CDR1 MGHDK and CDR2 SYGVNS. This CDR3 is 14 amino acids long. In DNA, the CDR3 is TGTGCCAGCAGTGAGGAGGGGGAGCCTGGGCCCCAGCATTTT. This translates into CASSEEGEPGPQHF.

This clonotype was observed a few times. The chain links TRBV7-9 to TRBJ2-7, with TRBD1 matching 10 bases. CDR1 is SEHNR and CDR2 is FQNEAQ in the germline V gene (reference sequence). The CDR3 sequence is 14 residues long. The V gene end was trimmed by 2 bases and the J gene end by 5 bases; junction bases not matched to a gene: 3. The CDR3 bases are TGTGCCAGCAGCTTAACGACAGGGGGCCACGAGCAGTACTTC. Translated, it gives CASSLTTGGHEQYF.

This clonotype was seen many times. The genes are TRBV5-1 and TRBJ2-7, with 7 bases fitting TRBD2. The CDR3 contains 12 residues. Unmatched junction bases numbered 5, after V lost 5 bases and J lost 6 bases. Germline CDR1 reads SGHRS; CDR2 reads YFSETQ. CDR3 protein: CASSWTGGEQYF. The DNA for the CDR3 is TGCGCCAGCAGTTGGACGGGGGGCGAGCAGTACTTC.

Concerning this clonotype itself: This clone may be a read error of a much larger clone one base away. The chain links TRBV4-3 to TRBJ2-7, with a weak D call TRBD1 (6 bases). The germline CDR1 and CDR2 sequences are LGHNA and YSLEER. This CDR3 is 17 amino acids long. The CDR3: CASSQSSGARSSYERYF. The CDR3 nucleotides read TGCGCCAGCAGCCAAAGTTCAGGGGCCCGGAGCTCCTACGAGCGGTACTTC.

This clonotype appeared a few times. The V call is TRBV19, the J call TRBJ2-5; 8 bases line up with TRBD1. The CDR3 has 12 amino acids. Trimming removed 8 bases from V and 4 bases from J; junction bases left unmatched: 3. The germline V gene encodes CDR1 LNHDA and CDR2 SQIVND (reference sequence). CDR3 bases: TGTGCCAGTGCAGGACAGGGAGAGACCCAGTACTTC. This encodes CASAGQGETQYF.

Many counts were recorded for this clonotype. The chain links TRBV28 to TRBJ2-5; TRBD1 agrees at 7 bases. The ends lost 2 bases at V and 4 bases at J; junction bases unmatched: 7. CDR1 MDHEN and CDR2 SYDVKM come from the germline V gene. CDR3 length: 15 residues. The CDR3 spells CASSLQGEWGETQYF. The CDR3 DNA sequence: TGTGCCAGCAGTTTACAGGGGGAATGGGGAGAGACCCAGTACTTC.

This chain connects TRBV12-3 or TRBV12-4 to TRBJ1-1; a weak D match, TRBD1 (5 bases). V dropped 7 bases and J dropped 1 base, with 22 bases sitting between them. The CDR3 is 17 amino acids. The CDR3 DNA sequence: TGTGCCAGCACCACCGGGGCATCTGACGCGCGGAACACTGAAGCTTTCTTT. Translating it yields CASTTGASDARNTEAFF.

As to this clonotype: This could be a read error, since a much larger clone is one nucleotide away. The chain uses TRBV29-1 and TRBJ2-2, with D unclear. Per the germline V gene, CDR1 is SQVTM and CDR2 is ANQGSEA. This CDR3 has 13 amino acids. CDR3 sequence: CGVETANTGELFF. In nucleotides, the CDR3 is TGCGGCGTGGAAACTGCCAACACCGGGGAGCTGTTTTTT.

The rearrangement uses TRBV6-2 or TRBV6-3 and TRBJ2-1; possible D gene TRBD1, 6 bases. The V end lost 11 bases, the J end lost 4 bases, and 18 bases lay between the germline ends. This CDR3 comprises 14 residues. Germline loops: CDR1 MNHEY, CDR2 SVGEGT. CDR3 sequence (DNA): TGTGCCCGCGCCGTGCAGGGGTTTTACAATGAGCAGTTCTTC. It specifies CARAVQGFYNEQFF.

This clonotype has more than one count but fewer than ten. This chain joins TRBV4-3 and TRBJ1-5, with D tentatively TRBD1 (5 bases). This CDR3 has 13 amino acids. CDR1 is LGHNA and CDR2 is YSLEER in the germline V gene. The V and J ends lost 4 bases and 6 bases respectively, with 10 bases between them. The DNA for the CDR3 is TGCGCCAGCAGCCCCGGGGGGTCTCAGCCCCAGCATTTT. As protein: CASSPGGSQPQHF.

This clonotype was seen at least ten times. The chain couples TRBV7-9 to TRBJ1-1; D gene uncertain. The CDR3 consists of 15 residues. CDR1 and CDR2 (germline): SEHNR, FQNEAQ (reference sequence). Trimming stripped 1 base from V and 2 bases from J, with 11 bases between. The CDR3 DNA reads as TGTGCCAGCAGCTTAGATGTAGGCAGAAACACTGAAGCTTTCTTT. Its protein product is CASSLDVGRNTEAFF.

This sequence joins TRBV5-1 and TRBJ1-5, with a weak D call TRBD1 (6 bases). There are 14 residues in the CDR3. The germline V gene has CDR1 SGHRS and CDR2 YFSETQ. V dropped 3 bases and J dropped 8 bases, with 15 bases sitting between them. CDR3 in DNA: TGCGCCAGCAGCTCTACCGGGGGCGTGGAGCCCCAGCATTTT. Translated, it gives CASSSTGGVEPQHF.